The TCR beta chain described here comes from a study of blood T cell repertoires in COVID-19. Overall study: The origin of the acute and convalescent COVID-19 samples was the United States, Italy and Spain. The cDNA or gDNA used as material had been derived from T cells, B-cell-depleted T cells, or PBMCs.

V was clipped by 6 bases and J by 2 bases, with 4 bases between them. This CDR3 is 11 amino acids long. The germline V gene encodes CDR1 KGHSH and CDR2 LQKENI. Original analysis: Nucleated cell counts were estimated from reference gene primer amplification. This table comes from immunoSEQ multiplex PCR, and its TCRdb copy is limited to in-frame clones, with some not included. V and J calls plus clone size are reproduced from that table; the DNA served to infer D and trimming. Among about 50,000 clones listed, around 80% were seen once. This sequence joins TRBV18 and TRBJ2-5; the D is unclear. Input material: peripheral blood. This receptor was identified in a human donor in a cohort sampled during active COVID-19. The chain's CDR3 is CASSQQETQYF. The CDR3 coding sequence is TGTGCCAGCTCTCAGCAAGAGACCCAGTACTTC.